This T cell receptor (beta chain) stems from a study of CD4 T cells in relation to SARS-CoV-2 and coronaviruses. Study overall: Shared crossreactive spike epitopes were mapped to their HLA restriction.

Uncultured naive and memory CD4+ T cells supplied DNA for deep TCR-beta sequencing. TCRdb keeps only in-frame clones here, not all; method: immunoSEQ multiplex PCR. The profile covers some 68,000 clones, with roughly 93% appearing a single time and around 0.21% taken by the ten largest. Before the COVID-19 pandemic, during about 2011-2019, CD4+ T cells were taken from unexposed donors. Cryopreserved PBMCs were CD4-enriched, then split into naive and memory cells. The CDR3 has 18 amino acids. Germline V gene lookup returns CDR1 ENHRY and CDR2 SYGVKD. Losses at the gene ends were 4 bases for V and 5 bases for J; bases not matched to a gene: 11.

Material: naive CD4+ T cells from PBMCs. Subset: naive CD4+ T cells isolated by negative enrichment. This clonotype was obtained from a human donor in good health. V and J are TRBV10-3 and TRBJ2-7; the match to TRBD2 covers 16 bases. CDR3 protein: CAISVGTSGRADSHEQYF. CDR3 nucleotide sequence: TGTGCCATCAGTGTGGGGACTAGCGGGAGGGCCGATAGCCACGAGCAGTACTTC.